The source of this T cell receptor beta chain is a study of cytomegalovirus exposure and HLA in healthy donors. About the study: The same platform was used for the roughly 120 validation repertoires as for the approximately 720 first-cohort repertoires, as reported in a later analysis.

Produced via immunoSEQ multiplex PCR; TCRdb's table is partial and in-frame only. Among under 200,000 clones, about 90% were seen once, and the ten largest hold over 2.5%. Trimming took off 5 bases at V and 8 bases at J, with 24 bases between the two ends. The CDR3 totals 16 residues. Germline lookup yields CDR1 MDHEN and CDR2 SYDVKM. The table lists this clone with a few counts. Sequenced material: PBMCs. The sequence derives from a woman between 18 and 29 years old in good health and CMV-seropositive. V usage is TRBV28 and J usage is TRBJ1-2; tentative D call: TRBD1 (5 bases). The CDR3 loop reads CASSTPTGGDLYGYTF. CDR3 DNA: TGTGCCAGCAGTACTCCGACCGGAGGGGACCTCTACGGCTACACCTTC.